Reported below is one T cell receptor (beta chain). The antigen is not known. One base away lies a much larger clone, so this may be a sequencing read error. As the CDR3 is not closed by the conserved phenylalanine or tryptophan, this likely results from a read error. This record comes from a study of metastatic and nonmetastatic thyroid tumors. Study conclusions and caveats: In blood and tumor, TCR beta diversity was reportedly significantly higher in malignant thyroid tumors than in benign nodules.

Treatment of any kind had been given to no patient before thyroid surgery. The CDR3 runs 14 residues. Germline assignment: CDR1 SGHRS and CDR2 YFSETQ. J gave up 3 bases and V 2 bases, and 4 bases lay outside the gene matches. MiXCR re-clonotyped the PCR reads for TCRdb. The repertoire holds about 53,000 clones, with roughly 22% as singletons. Sequencing was carried out using blood. The chain employs TRBV5-1 and TRBJ2-7; 8 bases fit TRBD1. This receptor was obtained from a female donor with papillary thyroid cancer or a benign thyroid nodule (not recorded which). Some clones in this sample may be carry-over from other donors' samples. As DNA, the CDR3 is TGCGCCAGCAGCTTTGGTACAGGGGGCTACGAGCAGTACCTC. Translation: CASSFGTGGYEQYL.